The entry below describes one T cell receptor beta chain. Germline V CDR1 and CDR2: SGHRS, YFSETQ. The CDR3 extends over 13 amino acids. V was clipped by 4 bases and J by 8 bases; unmatched bases: 6. The sample originates from a study of T cells after yellow fever vaccination. TCRdb re-called the 5' RACE reads through MiXCR, storing one row per CDR3 protein. The sample holds around 530,000 distinct CDR3 sequences, around a sixth seen once. The sequencing used PBMCs, collected less than 6 days after the first yellow fever vaccination. The genes are TRBV5-1 and TRBJ1-2, with TRBD1 matching over 9 bases. The clonotype originates from a young man who received the YFV17D yellow fever vaccine. The CDR3 DNA follows: TGCGCCAGCAGCCTGACAGGGGGACAAGGCTACACCTTC. This codes for CASSLTGGQGYTF.